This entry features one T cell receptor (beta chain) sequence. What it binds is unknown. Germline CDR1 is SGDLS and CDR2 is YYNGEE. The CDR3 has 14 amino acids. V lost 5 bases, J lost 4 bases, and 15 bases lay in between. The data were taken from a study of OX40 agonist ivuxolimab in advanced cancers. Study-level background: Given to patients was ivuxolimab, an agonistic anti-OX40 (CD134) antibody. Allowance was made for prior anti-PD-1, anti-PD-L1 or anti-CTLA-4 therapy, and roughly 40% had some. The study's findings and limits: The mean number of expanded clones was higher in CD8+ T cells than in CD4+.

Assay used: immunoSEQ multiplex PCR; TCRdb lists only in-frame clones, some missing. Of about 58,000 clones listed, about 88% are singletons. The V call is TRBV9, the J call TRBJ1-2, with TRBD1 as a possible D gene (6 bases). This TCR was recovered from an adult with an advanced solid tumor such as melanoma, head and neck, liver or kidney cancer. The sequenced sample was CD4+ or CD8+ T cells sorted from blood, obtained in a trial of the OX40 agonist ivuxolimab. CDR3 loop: CASSTDQGTYGYTF. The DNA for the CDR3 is TGTGCCAGCAGTACCGACCAGGGGACCTATGGCTACACCTTC.